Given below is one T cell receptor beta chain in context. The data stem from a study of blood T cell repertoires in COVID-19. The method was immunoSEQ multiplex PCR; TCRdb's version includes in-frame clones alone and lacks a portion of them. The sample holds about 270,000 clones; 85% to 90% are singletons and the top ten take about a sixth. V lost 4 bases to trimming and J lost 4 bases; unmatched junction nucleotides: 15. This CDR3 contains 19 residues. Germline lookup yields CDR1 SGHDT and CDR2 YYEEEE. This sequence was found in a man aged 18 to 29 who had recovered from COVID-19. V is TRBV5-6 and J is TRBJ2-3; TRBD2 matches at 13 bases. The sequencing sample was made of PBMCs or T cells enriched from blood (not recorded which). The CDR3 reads CASSAKLRTSGSPADTQYF. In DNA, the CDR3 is TGTGCCAGCAGCGCCAAACTTCGGACTAGCGGGAGTCCAGCAGATACGCAGTATTTT.